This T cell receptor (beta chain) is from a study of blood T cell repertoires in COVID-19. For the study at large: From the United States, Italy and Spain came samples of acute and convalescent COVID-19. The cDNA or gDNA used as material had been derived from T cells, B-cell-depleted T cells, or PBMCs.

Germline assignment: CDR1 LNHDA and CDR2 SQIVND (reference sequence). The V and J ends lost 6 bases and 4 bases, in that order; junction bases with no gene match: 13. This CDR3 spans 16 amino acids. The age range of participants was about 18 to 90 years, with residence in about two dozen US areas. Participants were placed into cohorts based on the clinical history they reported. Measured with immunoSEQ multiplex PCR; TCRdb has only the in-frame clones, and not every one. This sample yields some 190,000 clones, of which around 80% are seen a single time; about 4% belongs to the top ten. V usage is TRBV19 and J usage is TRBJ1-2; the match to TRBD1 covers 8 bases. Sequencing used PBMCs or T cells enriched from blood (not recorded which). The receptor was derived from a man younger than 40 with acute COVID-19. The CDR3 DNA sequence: TGTGCCAGTAGAAAAGAAACAGGGGGAAGGAGCTATGGCTACACCTTC. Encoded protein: CASRKETGGRSYGYTF.